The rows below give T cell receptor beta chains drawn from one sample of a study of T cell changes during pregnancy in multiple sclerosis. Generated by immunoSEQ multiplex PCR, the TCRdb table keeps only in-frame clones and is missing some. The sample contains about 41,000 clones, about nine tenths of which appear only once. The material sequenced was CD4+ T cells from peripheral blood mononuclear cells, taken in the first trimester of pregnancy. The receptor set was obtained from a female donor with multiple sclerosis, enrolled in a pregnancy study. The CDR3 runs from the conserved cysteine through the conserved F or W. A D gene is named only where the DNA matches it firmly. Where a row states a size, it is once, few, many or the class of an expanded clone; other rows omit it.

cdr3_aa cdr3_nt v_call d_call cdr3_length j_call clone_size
CASSQAGFSYEQYF TGTGCCAGCAGTCAAGCGGGATTCTCCTACGAGCAGTACTTC TRBV6-5 TRBD2 14 TRBJ2-7 -
CASSQGPQGAKAKNIQYF TGCGCCAGCAGCCAAGGGCCCCAGGGGGCTAAGGCCAAAAACATTCAGTACTTC TRBV4-1 TRBD1 18 TRBJ2-4 -
CASSLGGTSAKETQYF TGTGCCAGCAGCTTGGGGGGGACTAGCGCCAAAGAGACCCAGTACTTC TRBV5-4 TRBD2 16 TRBJ2-5 -
CASSLVAANTGELFF TGTGCCAGCAGCTTAGTAGCGGCAAACACCGGGGAGCTGTTTTTT TRBV7-2 - 15 TRBJ2-2 -
CASSTDRDGYEKLFF TGTGCCAGCAGTACGGACAGGGACGGATACGAAAAACTGTTTTTT TRBV6-6 TRBD1 15 TRBJ1-4 -
CASSEGQGSTDTQYF TGTGCCAGCAGCGAGGGACAGGGGTCAACAGATACGCAGTATTTT TRBV9 TRBD1 15 TRBJ2-3 -
CASSQGTGWGDTQYF TGCGCCAGCAGCCAAGGGACTGGGTGGGGAGATACGCAGTATTTT TRBV4-3 - 15 TRBJ2-3 -
CASSQVLTSGSYEQYF TGCGCCAGCAGCCAAGTGCTGACTAGCGGCTCCTACGAGCAGTACTTC TRBV4-1 TRBD2 16 TRBJ2-7 -
CASSLSRGDTQYF TGTGCCAGCAGTTTATCACGGGGGGATACGCAGTATTTT TRBV27 - 13 TRBJ2-3 -
CASSITPGEQYF TGTGCCAGCAGCATAACACCTGGCGAGCAGTACTTC TRBV5-6 - 12 TRBJ2-7 -
CSVAEGAPGNTIYF TGCAGCGTTGCTGAGGGGGCCCCTGGAAACACCATATATTTT TRBV29-1 TRBD1 14 TRBJ1-3 -
CASSLDSRRTYEQYF TGTGCCAGCAGCTTGGATTCTAGAAGGACCTACGAGCAGTACTTC TRBV5-4 - 15 TRBJ2-7 -
CSARAGVGQFF TGCAGTGCTAGGGCGGGCGTGGGGCAGTTCTTC TRBV20-1 - 11 TRBJ2-1 -
CASTLMGQGAWEQYF TGTGCCAGCACCTTGATGGGACAGGGGGCTTGGGAGCAGTACTTC TRBV2 TRBD1 15 TRBJ2-7 -
CASSPPVGERAEAFF TGCGCCAGCAGCCCCCCCGTCGGGGAGAGGGCTGAAGCTTTCTTT TRBV4-1 - 15 TRBJ1-1 few
CASSYSTAGGSKFF TGTGCCAGCAGTTACTCGACAGCGGGGGGCTCTAAGTTCTTC TRBV6-5 TRBD2 14 TRBJ2-1 -
CASSPTGISGANVLTF TGTGCCAGCAGTCCTACAGGGATCTCTGGGGCCAACGTCCTGACTTTC TRBV9 - 16 TRBJ2-6 -
CASSPTGTGELFF TGTGCCAGCTCACCGACAGGGACCGGGGAGCTGTTTTTT TRBV18 TRBD1 13 TRBJ2-2 -
CASSPRGTGGAREKLFF TGTGCCAGCAGCCCTCGGGGGACAGGGGGCGCGCGGGAAAAACTGTTTTTT TRBV7-9 TRBD1 17 TRBJ1-4 -
CARTNRGLLHYGYTF TGTGCCAGAACTAACAGGGGCTTACTCCACTATGGCTACACCTTC TRBV5-3 TRBD1 15 TRBJ1-2 -
CAISPPGGRPDTQYF TGTGCCATCAGCCCCCCCGGGGGGCGGCCAGATACGCAGTATTTT TRBV10-3 - 15 TRBJ2-3 -
CASSIRLAGRIEQYF TGTGCCAGCAGCATCCGACTAGCTGGGAGGATAGAGCAGTACTTC TRBV7-2 TRBD2 15 TRBJ2-7 -
CASSQEISVAYEQYF TGCGCCAGCAGCCAAGAGATCTCTGTAGCCTACGAGCAGTACTTC TRBV4-3 - 15 TRBJ2-7 -
CASSLRGTNEQFF TGCGCCAGCAGCTTGAGGGGTACTAATGAGCAGTTCTTC TRBV5-1 - 13 TRBJ2-1 -
CASSPDRLAKNIQYF TGTGCCAGCAGTCCGGACAGGCTAGCCAAAAACATTCAGTACTTC TRBV27 TRBD1 15 TRBJ2-4 few
CASSPGQGMGYGYTF TGTGCCAGCTCACCAGGACAGGGAATGGGCTATGGCTACACCTTC TRBV18 TRBD1 15 TRBJ1-2 -
CASSALAGSGELFF TGTGCCAGCAGTGCACTAGCGGGTTCCGGGGAGCTGTTTTTT TRBV6-4 TRBD2 14 TRBJ2-2 -
CASTWDRGREKLFF TGTGCCAGCACCTGGGACAGGGGTCGTGAAAAACTGTTTTTT TRBV6-1 TRBD1 14 TRBJ1-4 -
CASRQAGTSGIGEQFF TGTGCCAGCAGACAAGCCGGGACTAGCGGGATTGGTGAGCAGTTCTTC TRBV11-2 TRBD2 16 TRBJ2-1 -
CASSRTGTGSYEQYF TGTGCCAGCTCACGGACCGGGACAGGGTCCTACGAGCAGTACTTC TRBV18 TRBD1 15 TRBJ2-7 once
CASSPIDYTGELFF TGTGCCAGCAGCCCAATAGACTACACCGGGGAGCTGTTTTTT TRBV9 - 14 TRBJ2-2 -